This entry concerns a single TCR beta chain. No antigen is known for it. A junction end diverges from the germline sequence, so it may reflect a read error. These data are taken from a study of cytomegalovirus exposure and HLA in healthy donors. Study findings and constraints: Using a false discovery rate of 0.05, a later analysis showed that approximately 18,000 TCR beta sequences were associated with HLA alleles.

This CDR3 comprises 14 residues. Germline CDR1 reads SEHNR; CDR2 reads FQNEAQ (reference sequence). The PCR used 60 Vbeta and 13 Jbeta primers. The repertoire was sequenced with immunoSEQ multiplex PCR; TCRdb's copy has only in-frame clones and lacks some. The sample carries approximately 100,000 clones, about three fifths recorded once. The sequenced sample was PBMCs. The chain couples TRBV7-9 to TRBJ2-1; 11 bases are shared with TRBD2. The clonotype originates from a man under 40 in good health and CMV-seronegative. CDR3 coding DNA: TGTTCCAGCAGCTTACTAGCGGGAGTGGATGAGCAGTTCTTC. Encoded protein: CSSSLLAGVDEQFF.